This T cell receptor beta chain originates from a study of blood T cell repertoires in COVID-19. CDR3 length equals 16 residues. V lost 5 bases and J 0 bases, leaving 15 bases between the germline ends. Germline V lookup: CDR1 SGHVS, CDR2 FQNEAQ. The assay was immunoSEQ multiplex PCR, and TCRdb's table has in-frame clones only and misses some. The table records 45,000 to 55,000 clones, roughly 80% of them present only once. This chain connects TRBV7-8 to TRBJ2-3, with D maybe TRBD1 (6 bases). The specimen sequenced was peripheral blood. The clonotype was recovered from a man in his sixties with active COVID-19. The CDR3 nucleotides read TGTGCCAGCAGCCCCCGGCAGGGGATAAGCACAGATACGCAGTATTTT. It yields the protein CASSPRQGISTDTQYF.